The T cell receptor beta chain described here comes from a study of blood T cell repertoires in COVID-19. The overall study: Sources were T cells, B-cell-depleted T cells, or PBMCs; the material itself was cDNA or gDNA.

The assay was immunoSEQ multiplex PCR, and TCRdb's table has in-frame clones only and misses some. This table has 30,000 to 35,000 clones, around 80% appearing once. The CDR3 is made up of 18 amino acids. The J segment lost 4 bases and the V segment lost 1 base, leaving 12 bases of the junction unmatched. The germline CDR1 and CDR2 sequences are MGHRA and YSYEKL. The clonotype was recovered from a woman between 55 and 75 years old with acute or convalescent COVID-19. The chain couples TRBV4-1 to TRBJ1-3; the match to TRBD1 covers 8 bases. Sequenced input: peripheral blood. In nucleotides, the CDR3 is TGCGCCAGCAGCCAAGTTCAGGGCAGGGGGCCGCGGGGAAACACCATATATTTT. Its protein is CASSQVQGRGPRGNTIYF.